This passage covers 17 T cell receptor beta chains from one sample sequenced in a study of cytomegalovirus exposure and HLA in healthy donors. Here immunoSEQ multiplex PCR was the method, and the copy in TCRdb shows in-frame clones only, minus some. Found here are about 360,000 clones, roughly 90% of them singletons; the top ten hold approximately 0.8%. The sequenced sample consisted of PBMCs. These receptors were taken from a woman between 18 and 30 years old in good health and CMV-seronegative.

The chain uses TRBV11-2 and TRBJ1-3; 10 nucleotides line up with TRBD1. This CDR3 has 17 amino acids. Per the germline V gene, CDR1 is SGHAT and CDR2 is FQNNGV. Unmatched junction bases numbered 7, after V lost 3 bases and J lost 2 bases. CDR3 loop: CASSFNVGQGTGNTIYF. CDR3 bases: TGTGCCAGCAGCTTTAACGTGGGACAGGGGACTGGAAACACCATATATTTT.

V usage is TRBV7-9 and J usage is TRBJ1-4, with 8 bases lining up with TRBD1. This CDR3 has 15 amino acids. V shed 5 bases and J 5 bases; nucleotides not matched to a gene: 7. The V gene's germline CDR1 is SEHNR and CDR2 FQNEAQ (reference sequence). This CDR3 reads CASSRKGQVNEKLFF. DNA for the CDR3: TGTGCCAGCAGCCGGAAGGGACAGGTGAATGAAAAACTGTTTTTT.

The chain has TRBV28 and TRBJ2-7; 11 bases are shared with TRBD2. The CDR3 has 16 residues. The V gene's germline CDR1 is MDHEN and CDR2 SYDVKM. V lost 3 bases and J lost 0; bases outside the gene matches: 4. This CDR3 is CASSFSSGRRSYEQYF. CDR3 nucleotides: TGTGCCAGCAGTTTTTCTAGCGGGAGGCGCTCCTACGAGCAGTACTTC.

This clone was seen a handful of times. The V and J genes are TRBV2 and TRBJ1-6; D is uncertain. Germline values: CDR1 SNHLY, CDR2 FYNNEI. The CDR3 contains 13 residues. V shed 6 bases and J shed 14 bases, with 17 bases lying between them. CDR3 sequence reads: CASRAPPGKSLHF. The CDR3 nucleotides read TGTGCCAGCAGGGCTCCCCCGGGGAAATCCCTCCACTTT.

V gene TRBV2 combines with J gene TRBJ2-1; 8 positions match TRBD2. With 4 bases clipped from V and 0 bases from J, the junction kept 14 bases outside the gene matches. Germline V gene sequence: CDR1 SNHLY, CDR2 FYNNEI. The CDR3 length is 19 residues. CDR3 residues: CASSVLSGSHPSSYNEQFF. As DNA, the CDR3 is TGTGCCAGCAGTGTACTGAGCGGGAGTCACCCCAGCTCCTACAATGAGCAGTTCTTC.

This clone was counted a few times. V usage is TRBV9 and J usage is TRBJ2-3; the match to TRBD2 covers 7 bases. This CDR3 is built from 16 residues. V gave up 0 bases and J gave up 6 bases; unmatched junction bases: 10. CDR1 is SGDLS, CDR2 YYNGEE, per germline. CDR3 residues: CASSVVVGGPRDTQYF. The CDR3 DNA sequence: TGTGCCAGCAGCGTAGTGGTGGGAGGGCCAAGGGATACGCAGTATTTT.

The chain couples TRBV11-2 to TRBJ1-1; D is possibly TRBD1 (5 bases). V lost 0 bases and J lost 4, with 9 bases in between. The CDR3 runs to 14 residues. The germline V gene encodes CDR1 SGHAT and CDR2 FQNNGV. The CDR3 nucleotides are TGTGCCAGCAGCTTAGACAGGGTGGGCACTGAAGCTTTCTTT. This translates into CASSLDRVGTEAFF.

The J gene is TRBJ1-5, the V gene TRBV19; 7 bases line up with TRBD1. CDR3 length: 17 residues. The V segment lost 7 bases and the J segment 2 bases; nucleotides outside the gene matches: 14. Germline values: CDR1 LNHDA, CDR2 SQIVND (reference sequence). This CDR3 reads CASKGTRGGVRNQPQHF. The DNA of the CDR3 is TGTGCCAGTAAAGGGACCCGAGGGGGCGTCCGCAATCAGCCCCAGCATTTT.

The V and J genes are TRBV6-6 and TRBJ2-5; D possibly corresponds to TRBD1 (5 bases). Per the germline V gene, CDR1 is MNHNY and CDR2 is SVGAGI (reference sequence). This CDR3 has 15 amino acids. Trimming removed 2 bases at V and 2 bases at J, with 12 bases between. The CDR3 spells CASSYPDNLQETQYF. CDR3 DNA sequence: TGTGCCAGCAGTTACCCGGACAACCTTCAAGAGACCCAGTACTTC.

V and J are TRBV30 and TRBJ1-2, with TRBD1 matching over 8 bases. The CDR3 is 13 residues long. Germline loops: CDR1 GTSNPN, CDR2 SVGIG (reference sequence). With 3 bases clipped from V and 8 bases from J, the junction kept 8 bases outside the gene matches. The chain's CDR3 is CAWSFTGGGGYTF. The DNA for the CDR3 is TGTGCCTGGAGCTTCACAGGGGGTGGCGGCTACACCTTC.

The CDR3 DNA is TGTGCCAGCATACAGGACAGAGACTATGGCTACACCTTC. This gives the protein CASIQDRDYGYTF. This chain joins TRBV28 and TRBJ1-2; D perhaps matches TRBD1 (6 bases). This CDR3 has 13 residues. Germline V lookup: CDR1 MDHEN, CDR2 SYDVKM. V lost 7 bases and J 3 bases, leaving 12 bases between the germline ends.

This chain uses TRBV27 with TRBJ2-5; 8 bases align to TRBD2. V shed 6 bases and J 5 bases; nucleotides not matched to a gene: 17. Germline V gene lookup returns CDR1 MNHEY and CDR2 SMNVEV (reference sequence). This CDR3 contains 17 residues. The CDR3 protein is CASSPILTGGATETQYF. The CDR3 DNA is TGTGCCAGCAGCCCCATCTTGACCGGGGGGGCCACGGAGACCCAGTACTTC.

The DNA for the CDR3 is TGTGCCAGCACGAGACAGTACGAGCAGTACTTC. As protein: CASTRQYEQYF. V and J are TRBV28 and TRBJ2-7; possible D gene TRBD1, 5 bases. The CDR3 has 11 residues. The ends were cut back, 7 bases at V and 4 bases at J, with 8 bases in the middle. CDR1 and CDR2 (germline): MDHEN, SYDVKM.

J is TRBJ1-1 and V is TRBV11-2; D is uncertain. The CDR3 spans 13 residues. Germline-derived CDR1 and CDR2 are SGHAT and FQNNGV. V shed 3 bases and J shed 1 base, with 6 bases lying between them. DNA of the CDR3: TGTGCCAGCAGCTTCGGGAGGAACACTGAAGCTTTCTTT. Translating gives CASSFGRNTEAFF.

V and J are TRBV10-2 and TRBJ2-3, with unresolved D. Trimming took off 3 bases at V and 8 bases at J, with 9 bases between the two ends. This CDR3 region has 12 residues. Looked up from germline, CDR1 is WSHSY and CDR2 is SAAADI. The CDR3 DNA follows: TGCGCCAGCAGTGAAAGTCTAGGTACGCAGTATTTT. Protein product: CASSESLGTQYF.

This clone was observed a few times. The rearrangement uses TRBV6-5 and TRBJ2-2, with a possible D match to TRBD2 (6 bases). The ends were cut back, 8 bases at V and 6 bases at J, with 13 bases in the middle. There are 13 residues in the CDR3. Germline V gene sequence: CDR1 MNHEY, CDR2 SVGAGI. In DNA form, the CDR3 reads TGTGCCAGCTGGCCCTCGGGGGCCGGGGAGCTGTTTTTT. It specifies CASWPSGAGELFF.

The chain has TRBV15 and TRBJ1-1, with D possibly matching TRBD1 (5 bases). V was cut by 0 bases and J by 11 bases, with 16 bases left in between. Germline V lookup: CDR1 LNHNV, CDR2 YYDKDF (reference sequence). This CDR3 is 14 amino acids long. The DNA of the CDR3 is TGTGCCACCAGCAGAGATTTACAGGCTGCGTCGGCTTTCTTT. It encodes CATSRDLQAASAFF.